The sequence of this T cell receptor beta chain was determined in a study of T cell repertoires in cytomegalovirus infection. About the study: Recently described HLA-C-restricted plus well-studied HLA-B-restricted CMV epitopes were used. Both a matching HLA type and CMV infection were indicated by public TCR beta signatures. Regarding the study as a whole: There were carriers of CMV plus the relevant HLA, and cumulative public TCR beta family frequency identified them. Within the response measured ex vivo, HLA-C-restricted CMV-specific TCR beta clonotypes were dominant.

V was pared by 5 bases and J by 3 bases, with 17 bases between. Germline CDR1 is SGHTA and CDR2 is FQGNSA. CDR3 length equals 16 residues. This clonotype was seen at least ten times. Its antigen is unidentified. TCRdb itself ran the reads through MiXCR, one entry per CDR3 protein. The table has hundreds of thousands of distinct CDR3 sequences, about 33% seen once. This chain connects TRBV7-2 to TRBJ1-3; the D is unclear. This sample comprised cultured PBMCs, obtained from culture after CMV antigen stimulation. The TCR was taken from a human donor in good health (CMV status not recorded). Some clones in this sample may be carry-over from other donors' samples. The CDR3 DNA sequence: TGTGCCAGCAGCCTAAAGGCAGTTCGTCTTGGAAACACCATATATTTT. It specifies CASSLKAVRLGNTIYF.